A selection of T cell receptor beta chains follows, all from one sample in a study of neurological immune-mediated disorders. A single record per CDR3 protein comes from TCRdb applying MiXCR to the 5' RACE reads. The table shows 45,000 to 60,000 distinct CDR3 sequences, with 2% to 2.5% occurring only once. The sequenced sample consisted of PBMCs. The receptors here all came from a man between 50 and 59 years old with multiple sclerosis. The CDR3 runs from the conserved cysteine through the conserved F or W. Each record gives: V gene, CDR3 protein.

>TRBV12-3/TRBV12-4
CASRLRVSGGASSYEQYF
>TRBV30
CACLYGQGNTIYF
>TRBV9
CASSVDMGTGSDTQYF
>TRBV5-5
CASSQQGGSTEAFF
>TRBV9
CASSVEQSNSPLHF
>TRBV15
CATSIQYTEAFF
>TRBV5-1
CASSPRGQTYDEQYF
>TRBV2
CASSESVAGDTQYF
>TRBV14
CASTTTGGTNNEQFF
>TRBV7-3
CASSSSPGITDTQYF
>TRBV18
CASSPGQNYGYTF
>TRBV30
CAWNSGTMGEQFF
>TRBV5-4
CASSLAGSLTDTQYF
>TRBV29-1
CSVEESASYEQYF
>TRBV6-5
CASSPRGTGNTEAFF
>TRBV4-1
CASSQVGAGELFF
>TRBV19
CASTRVDVGNTIYF
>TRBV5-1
CASSLESRILDEQFF
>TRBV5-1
CASRRTSGGDTQYF
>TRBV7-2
CASSFNSGAETQYF
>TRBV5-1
CASSLGLNSNQPQHF
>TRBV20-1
CSASLLGYEQYF
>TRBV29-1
CSVEEGRGSDEQYF
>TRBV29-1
CSVDLGGHRDTQYF
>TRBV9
CASSVGLSDEQYF
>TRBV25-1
CASRDTTNTGELFF
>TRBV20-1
CSAKNGVKGGYTF
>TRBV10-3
CATQSGADSNQPQHF
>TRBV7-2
CASSLAVSGGAYEQYF
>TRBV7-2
CASQIAGSTDTQYF
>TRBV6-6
CASSKQGALGTEAFF
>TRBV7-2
CASRKTGASDAFF
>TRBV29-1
CSVGTEGYEQYF
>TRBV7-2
CASRGDLNEQYF
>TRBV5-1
CASSSSLGLGINEQFF
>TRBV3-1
CASSQDREPQHF
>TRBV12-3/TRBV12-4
CASSLGETSGEYF
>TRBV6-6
CASSYEVIGVDNSPLHF
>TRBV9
CASSGGHKNTGELFF
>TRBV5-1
CASSLEGGNTEAFF
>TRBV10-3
CAINGLAGLETQYF